A selection of T cell receptor beta chains follows, all from one sample in a study of early T cells in non-severe SARS-CoV-2 infection. Using its own MiXCR run on the 5' RACE reads, TCRdb lists one record per CDR3 protein. In the table there are about 64,000 distinct CDR3 sequences, almost 9% of which are singletons. Here the sequenced sample was whole blood, taken at baseline. Receptors were obtained from an adult who was a healthcare worker with PCR-confirmed SARS-CoV-2 infection or an uninfected control (not recorded which). Each CDR3 is given without its conserved first and last residue. The D gene is left open where the match is weak.

>TRBJ2-7|TRBD1|TRBV27
ASRQGTAFFYEQY
>TRBJ2-7|TRBD1|TRBV2
ASRIGQGFLGQY
>TRBJ2-2|TRBD1|TRBV14
ACGTDLYTGELF
>TRBJ2-1|-|TRBV7-2
ASSLWFSRSRSYEQF
>TRBJ2-7|-|TRBV7-8
ASSHDGPGVYEQY
>TRBJ1-1|-|TRBV6-2/TRBV6-3
ASSSYEKKAF
>TRBJ1-6|-|TRBV6-5
ASSYSEFGRTGSSPLH
>TRBJ2-5|TRBD2|TRBV11-2
ASSLGLAEPQETQY
>TRBJ2-7|-|TRBV7-9
ASSLIGTLAYEQY
>TRBJ2-7|TRBD2|TRBV7-6
ASSLEGLAGDEQY
>TRBJ2-7|-|TRBV5-1
ASSLVGTYEQY
>TRBJ1-3|-|TRBV6-5
ASSYSERFYLGNTIY
>TRBJ1-5|TRBD1|TRBV7-9
ASSLGGQGDQPQH
>TRBJ2-7|TRBD2|TRBV6-5
ASSYSSAGVYEQY
>TRBJ2-2|TRBD2|TRBV12-5
ASAPTRGTRRTGELF
>TRBJ2-1|TRBD2|TRBV2
ASSGSTLAGVGGGEQF
>TRBJ2-7|-|TRBV12-3/TRBV12-4
ASSLASKVYEQY
>TRBJ2-7|-|TRBV20-1
SAAGPGSYEQY
>TRBJ2-1|TRBD2|TRBV7-9
ASSSSGRNEQF
>TRBJ2-1|TRBD2|TRBV7-6
ASSFTAGGFYNEQF
>TRBJ2-7|-|TRBV10-2
ASSAAGVEQY
>TRBJ2-3|TRBD2|TRBV7-9
ASSFGGRAVDTQY
>TRBJ1-3|-|TRBV5-1
ASSLGVLGNTIY
>TRBJ1-5|TRBD1|TRBV5-4
ASSSGQPGDQPQH
>TRBJ2-2|-|TRBV4-1
ASSQQGRDTGELF
>TRBJ2-7|-|TRBV7-9
ASMLTGEDEQY
>TRBJ1-6|TRBD1|TRBV3-1
ASSPGTGASPLH
>TRBJ2-3|TRBD2|TRBV7-8
ASSLAAGVTDTQY
>TRBJ2-1|-|TRBV7-2
ASSLAGVVYNEQF
>TRBJ1-2|-|TRBV19
ASSHQGNYGYT
>TRBJ1-6|TRBD1|TRBV7-2
ASSLRGGNSPLH
>TRBJ2-7|-|TRBV7-6
ASSHGAPPREQY
>TRBJ2-1|TRBD2|TRBV6-5
ASIPNRVSWTSGRNEQF
>TRBJ2-3|TRBD1|TRBV4-3
ASSQLWTGDTSTDTQY
>TRBJ2-1|TRBD1|TRBV29-1
SVGQGFYNEQF
>TRBJ2-1|TRBD2|TRBV24-1
ATSEPGLAGSEQF
>TRBJ2-3|-|TRBV7-6
ASSGSAGDTQY